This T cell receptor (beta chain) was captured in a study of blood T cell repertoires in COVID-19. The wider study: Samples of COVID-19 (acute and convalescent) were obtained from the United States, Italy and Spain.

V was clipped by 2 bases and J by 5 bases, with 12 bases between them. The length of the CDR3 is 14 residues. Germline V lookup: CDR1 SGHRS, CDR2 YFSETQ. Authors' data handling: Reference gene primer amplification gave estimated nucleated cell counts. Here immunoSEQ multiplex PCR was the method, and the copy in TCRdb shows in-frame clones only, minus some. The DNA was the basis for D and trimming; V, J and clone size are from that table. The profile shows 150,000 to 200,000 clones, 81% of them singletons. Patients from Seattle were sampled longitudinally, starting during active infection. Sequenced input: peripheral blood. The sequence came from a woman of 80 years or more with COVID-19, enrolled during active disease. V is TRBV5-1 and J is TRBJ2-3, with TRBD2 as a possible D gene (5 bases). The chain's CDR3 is CASSFGLGRDTQYF. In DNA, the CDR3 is TGCGCCAGCAGCTTTGGCCTAGGGAGAGATACGCAGTATTTT.